This T cell receptor beta chain stems from a study of HIV-infected children after antiretroviral therapy interruption. Overall study: Children's median ages were approximately 9.8 years and 8 years by group.

RNA-based 3' RACE libraries used unique molecular identifiers. TCRdb used MiXCR to reprocess the 3' RACE reads, holding one entry per CDR3 protein. The table records approximately 96,000 distinct CDR3 sequences, approximately 6.9% of them present only once. Germline CDR1 is SGHAT and CDR2 is FQNNGV. The CDR3 loop spans 15 amino acids. The trim removed 4 bases at V and 4 bases at J, leaving 5 bases unmatched. This clonotype was seen many times. Treatment in this sample: PENTA 11 planned treatment interruption arm or continuous ART arm. The chain carries TRBV11-2 and TRBJ2-2; 8 bases are shared with TRBD1. The sequence derives from a pool of human donors with HIV. The source material was CD45RA+ CD4+ T cells from PBMCs, pooled from several time points, sampled from a donor given antiretroviral therapy, either interrupted or continuous. Described subset: naive CD4+ CD45RA+ CD45RO- T cells. The CDR3 sequence: CASSSRTGSTGELFF. CDR3 bases: TGTGCCAGCAGCTCCCGGACAGGGAGCACCGGGGAGCTGTTTTTT.